These 32 T cell receptor beta chains share one sample of origin, sequenced in a study of T cell responses to AZD1222 COVID-19 vaccine. Method: immunoSEQ multiplex PCR; TCRdb's copy keeps in-frame clones and lacks some. Of approximately 140,000 clones listed, over 90% were seen once; the top ten hold around 5.9%. The material was peripheral blood, obtained on day 0 of AZD1222 vaccination. The source of these receptors is an adult in good health.

This clone has just one count. The V and J genes are TRBV24-1 and TRBJ1-2; the match to TRBD1 covers 10 bases. CDR1 is KGHDR and CDR2 is SFDVKD in the germline V gene. Trimming took 4 bases from V and 4 from J; bases not matched to a gene: 5. The CDR3 spans 15 residues. DNA for the CDR3: TGTGCCACCAGTGACCCCGGGACAGGGGCCTATGGCTACACCTTC. Protein product: CATSDPGTGAYGYTF.

The V gene is TRBV6-1, the J gene TRBJ2-1; tentatively, D is TRBD1 (6 bases). Trimming left V 1 base short and J 8 bases short, with 21 bases between. Germline lookup yields CDR1 MNHNS and CDR2 SASEGT. This CDR3 contains 17 residues. CDR3 loop: CASSEVSKGHRLDEQFF. DNA of the CDR3: TGTGCCAGCAGTGAAGTTTCAAAGGGACACCGCTTGGATGAGCAGTTCTTC.

This sequence joins TRBV9 and TRBJ1-5; 8 positions match TRBD1. The germline V gene encodes CDR1 SGDLS and CDR2 YYNGEE. The CDR3 runs to 15 residues. V shed 3 bases and J 9 bases; nucleotides not matched to a gene: 11. The CDR3 loop is CASSAGGTGDPPQHF. CDR3 DNA: TGTGCCAGCAGCGCAGGAGGGACAGGCGATCCGCCCCAGCATTTT.

The DNA of the CDR3 is TGTGCCAGCAGCGTCACTTCAGGGGACATCTATGGCTACACCTTC. Its translation is CASSVTSGDIYGYTF. V and J are TRBV9 and TRBJ1-2, with D maybe TRBD1 (6 bases). The CDR3 is made up of 15 amino acids. V gave up 2 bases and J gave up 4 bases, with 15 bases separating them. CDR1 SGDLS and CDR2 YYNGEE come from the germline V gene.

This chain uses TRBV11-2 with TRBJ2-7; 8 bases align to TRBD2. J was trimmed by 4 bases and V by 0 bases; bases with no gene match: 11. This CDR3 has 17 residues. Germline V gene data show CDR1 as SGHAT and CDR2 as FQNNGV. CDR3 DNA sequence: TGTGCCAGCAGCTTAGAAGGAGGGTCGGGAGGGAGATACGAGCAGTACTTC. It codes for CASSLEGGSGGRYEQYF.

In its sample, this clone was seen a few times. The rearrangement uses TRBV5-4 and TRBJ1-1, with D possibly TRBD1 on 5 matching bases. With 4 bases removed from V and 10 bases from J, the gap between germline ends came to 23 bases. The germline gives CDR1 SGHNT, CDR2 YYREEE (reference sequence). The length of the CDR3 is 15 residues. In DNA form, the CDR3 reads TGTGCCAGCAGCATTGCGGGGGATCGGGGTATGGGAGCTTTCTTT. Its translation: CASSIAGDRGMGAFF.

The V and J genes are TRBV7-9 and TRBJ1-2; 8 nucleotides agree with TRBD1. There are 14 residues in the CDR3. Germline V gene lookup returns CDR1 SEHNR and CDR2 FQNEAQ (reference sequence). After removal of 4 bases from V and 2 bases from J, the junction contained 3 bases not matched to a gene. The CDR3 bases are TGTGCCAGCAGCTCAACAGGGGGGAACTATGGCTACACCTTC. Amino acids: CASSSTGGNYGYTF. Drawing the rest from reference TRBV7-9 and TRBJ1-2, the complete variable domain is DTGVSQNPRHKITKRGQNVTFRCDPISEHNRLYWYRQTLGQGPEFLTYFQNEAQLEKSRLLSDRFSAERPKGSFSTLEIQRTEQGDSAMYLCASSSTGGNYGYTFGSGTRLTVV.

The CDR3, as DNA: TGTGCCACCAGTGACCACCGGGACAAATATGGAGGCTACACCTTC. Encoded protein: CATSDHRDKYGGYTF. V and J are TRBV24-1 and TRBJ1-2; TRBD1 is a possible D gene (6 bases). Germline V gene lookup returns CDR1 KGHDR and CDR2 SFDVKD. The V end lost 4 bases, the J end lost 8 bases, and 19 bases lay between the germline ends. This CDR3 spans 15 amino acids.

The chain is built from TRBV13 and TRBJ2-7, with D unclear. The ends were cut back, 6 bases at V and 1 base at J, with 10 bases in the middle. This CDR3 has 13 amino acids. CDR1 is PRHDT and CDR2 is FYEKMQ in the germline V gene (reference sequence). The CDR3 protein is CASSFELSYEQYF. The CDR3 nucleotides read TGTGCCAGCAGTTTCGAGCTGTCCTACGAGCAGTACTTC.

This clone is a singleton in its sample. The chain carries TRBV5-1 and TRBJ1-1; 7 nucleotides line up with TRBD1. The CDR3 contains 14 residues. J was trimmed by 4 bases and V by 6 bases; bases with no gene match: 9. Germline V gene lookup returns CDR1 SGHRS and CDR2 YFSETQ. Here the CDR3 DNA reads TGCGCCAGCAAAACTCGACAGGGAGGCACTGAAGCTTTCTTT. It yields the protein CASKTRQGGTEAFF.

DNA of the CDR3: TGTGCCAGCACCAAAACAGGGGGCAGGGATGGCTACACCTTC. Translated: CASTKTGGRDGYTF. The V call is TRBV6-1, the J call TRBJ1-2, with 9 bases that match TRBD1. V shed 7 bases, J shed 6 bases, and the junction held 9 bases outside the gene matches. The CDR3 is made up of 14 amino acids. CDR1 and CDR2 (germline): MNHNS, SASEGT.

The J gene is TRBJ2-3, the V gene TRBV19; unclear D gene. Trimming left V 8 bases short and J 3 bases short, with 9 bases between. There are 12 residues in the CDR3. Germline V gives CDR1 LNHDA, CDR2 SQIVND (reference sequence). For the CDR3, the DNA is TGTGCCAGTTCCCCAGCAACAGATACGCAGTATTTT. Translated, it gives CASSPATDTQYF.

The genes are TRBV7-3 and TRBJ2-5; maybe TRBD2 (6 bases). This CDR3 is built from 15 residues. The ends were cut back, 6 bases at V and 0 bases at J, with 14 bases in the middle. Germline V gene lookup returns CDR1 SGHTA and CDR2 FQGTGA. The CDR3 loop is CASSPIGGDQETQYF. The CDR3 region has the DNA TGTGCCAGCAGTCCAATCGGCGGGGACCAAGAGACCCAGTACTTC.

The chain uses TRBV27 and TRBJ1-3; perhaps TRBD1 as D (6 bases). Trimming took 3 bases from V and 9 from J, leaving 21 bases between them. CDR1 is MNHEY, CDR2 SMNVEV, per germline (reference sequence). This CDR3 region has 16 residues. CDR3 DNA sequence: TGTGCCAGCAGTTTCCCACCGGGACACCCCGCGGGCACCATATATTTT. This codes for CASSFPPGHPAGTIYF.

This rearrangement joins TRBV7-8 to TRBJ1-5, with TRBD1 matching 7 bases. Per germline, CDR1 SGHVS and CDR2 FQNEAQ. The CDR3 has 16 residues. Trimming removed 5 bases from V and 7 bases from J; junction bases left unmatched: 14. CDR3 sequence: CASSAYRGAEGQPQHF. DNA of the CDR3: TGTGCCAGCAGCGCATACAGGGGTGCAGAAGGCCAGCCCCAGCATTTT.

The rearrangement links TRBV15 to TRBJ2-5, with 8 bases matching TRBD2. This CDR3 spans 15 amino acids. V shed 5 bases and J 5 bases; nucleotides not matched to a gene: 10. Germline V gene lookup returns CDR1 LNHNV and CDR2 YYDKDF (reference sequence). The CDR3 sequence is CATSYGAGGLETQYF. In DNA form, the CDR3 reads TGTGCCACCAGCTACGGCGCGGGGGGTCTGGAGACCCAGTACTTC.

The chain combines TRBV21-1 with TRBJ1-2; TRBD1, as called in the table, went unchecked against the DNA. TRBV21-1 is given as a pseudogene. CDR3 size: 16 residues. CDR3: CASSSAAQGSHYGYTF. The CDR3 DNA follows: TGTGCCAGCAGCTCCGCGGCGCAGGGGTCTCACTATGGCTACACCTTC.

The chain uses TRBV5-1 and TRBJ1-2; 7 bases align to TRBD1. The CDR3 is 19 residues long. The germline V gene has CDR1 SGHRS and CDR2 YFSETQ. V shed 3 bases and J 4 bases; nucleotides not matched to a gene: 21. CDR3 loop: CASSWGRQGISAIGYGYTF. Written as DNA, the CDR3 is TGCGCCAGCAGCTGGGGGCGACAGGGCATATCGGCAATAGGCTATGGCTACACCTTC.

V and J are TRBV13 and TRBJ2-7; 10 positions match TRBD2. There are 15 residues in the CDR3. Germline trimming cut 4 bases from V and 3 bases from J; bases unmatched to any gene: 6. Per germline, CDR1 PRHDT and CDR2 FYEKMQ (reference sequence). CDR3 loop: CASSSVGTSDYEQYF. CDR3 coding DNA: TGTGCCAGCAGCTCGGTAGGGACTAGCGACTACGAGCAGTACTTC.

The CDR3 region has the DNA TGTGCCTGGAGTGTAGGGTCGACGGGGGGAAACACCATATATTTT. Protein product: CAWSVGSTGGNTIYF. V gene TRBV30 combines with J gene TRBJ1-3; no definite D call. In germline, CDR1 is GTSNPN, CDR2 SVGIG (reference sequence). Trimming took off 0 bases at V and 4 bases at J, with 13 bases between the two ends. CDR3 size: 15 residues.

The CDR3, as DNA: TGTGCCAGCAGCCAAGACACAGGGGGCAATCAGCCCCAGCATTTT. Its translation is CASSQDTGGNQPQHF. This chain uses TRBV4-2 with TRBJ1-5, with 7 nucleotides matching TRBD1. Germline CDR1 LGHNA, CDR2 YNFKEQ. The CDR3 totals 15 residues. V lost 0 bases and J lost 2; bases outside the gene matches: 1.

J is TRBJ2-5 and V is TRBV5-6, with D unclear. CDR1 SGHDT and CDR2 YYEEEE come from the germline V gene. The CDR3 loop spans 11 amino acids. V was trimmed by 2 bases and J by 4 bases, leaving 3 bases between them. CDR3 nucleotides: TGTGCCAGCAGCTTTGGAGAGACCCAGTACTTC. Protein sequence: CASSFGETQYF.

This chain uses TRBV6-5 with TRBJ2-7, with D perhaps matching TRBD2 (6 bases). The CDR3 loop spans 15 amino acids. The germline CDR1 and CDR2 sequences are MNHEY and SVGAGI. The V end was cut by 6 bases, the J end by 0 bases, with 15 bases between. The CDR3 is CASRMREISSYEQYF. The DNA of the CDR3 is TGTGCCAGCAGAATGCGGGAAATTAGCTCCTACGAGCAGTACTTC.

The chain joins TRBV6-1 to TRBJ2-3; possibly TRBD2 for D (6 bases). Germline-derived CDR1 and CDR2 are MNHNS and SASEGT. Trimming shortened V by 8 bases and J by 1 base, and 10 bases separated the two germline ends. This CDR3 is built from 13 residues. The CDR3 coding sequence is TGTGCCAGCCGGACGGGGGGCACAGATACGCAGTATTTT. This translates into CASRTGGTDTQYF.

CDR3 nucleotide sequence: TGTGCCAGCAGTACGAGGGGACAGGGTGGTCGTGAAGCTTTCTTT. Its protein is CASSTRGQGGREAFF. The gene calls are TRBV28 and TRBJ1-1; 9 bases match TRBD1. After removal of 5 bases from V and 7 bases from J, the junction contained 11 bases not matched to a gene. CDR1 is MDHEN and CDR2 is SYDVKM in the germline V gene. This CDR3 has 15 amino acids. Together with reference TRBV28 and TRBJ1-1, the CDR3 gives the full variable domain: DVKVTQSSRYLVKRTGEKVFLECVQDMDHENMFWYRQDPGLGLRLIYFSYDVKMKEKGDIPEGYSVSREKKERFSLILESASTNQTSMYLCASSTRGQGGREAFFGQGTRLTVV.

The chain carries TRBV6-1 and TRBJ2-7, with 11 positions matching TRBD1. The CDR3 consists of 14 residues. The junction had 4 bases not matched to a gene; V was cut back by 6 bases and J by 3 bases. Germline V gene lookup returns CDR1 MNHNS and CDR2 SASEGT. CDR3 coding DNA: TGTGCCAGCAGCGGACAGGGGGCGGACTACGAGCAGTACTTC. Its protein is CASSGQGADYEQYF.

The chain uses TRBV7-2 and TRBJ1-5, with TRBD1 matching over 7 bases. The CDR3 runs 17 residues. V lost 1 base, J lost 7 bases, and 13 bases stayed unmatched. In germline, CDR1 is SGHTA, CDR2 FQGNSA. CDR3 bases: TGTGCCAGCAGCTTAGGTTGGCGAGGGGGCGCGTGGCAGCCCCAGCATTTT. It specifies CASSLGWRGGAWQPQHF. Full variable domain (remainder filled in from reference TRBV7-2 and TRBJ1-5): GAGVSQSPSNKVTEKGKDVELRCDPISGHTALYWYRQSLGQGLEFLIYFQGNSAPDKSGLPSDRFSAERTGGSVSTLTIQRTQQEDSAVYLCASSLGWRGGAWQPQHFGDGTRLSIL.

The chain has TRBV30 and TRBJ1-1; D not resolved. V shed 1 base and J shed 5 bases, with 11 bases lying between them. The germline V gene has CDR1 GTSNPN and CDR2 SVGIG (reference sequence). The CDR3 has 13 amino acids. CDR3 in DNA: TGTGCCTGGAGTGCGGGCGGTGGTACTGAAGCTTTCTTT. The encoded protein is CAWSAGGGTEAFF.

In its sample, this clone was seen once. This chain connects TRBV7-3 to TRBJ2-1; 10 bases are a match to TRBD2. V was pared by 1 base and J by 12 bases, with 9 bases of the junction left unmatched. This CDR3 has 15 residues. Germline V gene data show CDR1 as SGHTA and CDR2 as FQGTGA. Here the CDR3 DNA reads TGTGCCAGCAGCTTAATGACTAGCGGGCGGCTTGGGCAGTTCTTC. Protein: CASSLMTSGRLGQFF.

The chain joins TRBV2 to TRBJ2-5; TRBD2 matches 13 bases. Germline V lookup: CDR1 SNHLY, CDR2 FYNNEI. The junction had 5 bases not matched to a gene; V was cut back by 7 bases and J by 3 bases. CDR3 length: 15 amino acids. The CDR3 protein is CASNSGLAGKETQYF. The DNA for the CDR3 is TGTGCCAGCAACTCGGGACTAGCGGGAAAAGAGACCCAGTACTTC.

CDR3 amino acids: CASSEAAGSTEAFF. The CDR3 DNA follows: TGTGCCAGCAGTGAAGCCGCAGGGAGCACTGAAGCTTTCTTT. The gene calls are TRBV6-1 and TRBJ1-1; D might be TRBD1 (5 bases). The CDR3 totals 14 residues. Germline V gene lookup returns CDR1 MNHNS and CDR2 SASEGT. The germline V and J ends were trimmed by 0 bases and 4 bases, with 9 bases remaining between them.

This clone was observed a single time. This chain uses TRBV19 with TRBJ2-1; TRBD1 might be the D (6 bases). This CDR3 is built from 17 residues. The germline gives CDR1 LNHDA, CDR2 SQIVND (reference sequence). The germline V and J ends were trimmed by 2 bases and 5 bases, with 19 bases remaining between them. The CDR3: CASSIYSSRRGHNEQFF. In nucleotides, the CDR3 is TGTGCCAGTAGTATATATTCCTCACGCAGGGGCCACAATGAGCAGTTCTTC.